This TCR beta chain was recovered during a study of blood T cells in healthy people across ages. A sample-barcoded 5' primer and a J-beta primer mix were used in a second PCR of roughly 7 to 11 cycles. TCRdb passed the 5' RACE reads through MiXCR, listing each CDR3 protein once. This table has approximately 1.5 million distinct CDR3 sequences, about 45% appearing once. The CDR3 is 14 amino acids. V gave up 7 bases and J gave up 4 bases, with 16 bases separating them. Aged roughly 6 to 100, donors were systemically healthy Caucasians from Russia. This receptor was taken from a woman aged 18 to 35 in good health. The chain combines TRBV12-3 or TRBV12-4 with TRBJ1-1, with unresolved D. The specimen sequenced was blood. CDR3 sequence reads: CASTFQADITEAFF. For the CDR3, the DNA is TGTGCCAGCACTTTTCAGGCAGATATCACTGAAGCTTTCTTT.